This record covers a single T cell receptor (beta chain). The CDR3 has 15 amino acids. V gave up 5 bases and J gave up 5 bases; unmatched junction bases: 11. Germline V gives CDR1 MNHEY, CDR2 SVGAGI. Responder CD3+CD4+ and CD3+CD8+ cells that were proliferating and CFSE-low were sorted after the reaction. The record originates from a study of graft-versus-host responses after intestinal transplantation. Here immunoSEQ multiplex PCR was the method, and the copy in TCRdb shows in-frame clones only, minus some. The sample lists 4,000 to 6,000 clones; 25% were seen once. Study outcomes and limitations: Detected in recipient marrow were GvH clones, some of which were first observed in ileum or blood.

The chain has TRBV6-5 and TRBJ1-1; 7 bases are shared with TRBD1. Here the sequenced sample was alloreactive CD4+ T cells from a mixed lymphocyte reaction culture, taken before transplantation. Subset denoted: CFSE-low proliferating T cells sorted from roughly six-day pre-transplant mixed lymphocyte reaction (GvH or HvG direction). The receptor was isolated from a human patient who was an organ donor for intestinal transplantation. The CDR3 nucleotides are TGTGCCAGCAGTGTCCTATGGACAGGCGGGACTGAAGCTTTCTTT. Its protein is CASSVLWTGGTEAFF.